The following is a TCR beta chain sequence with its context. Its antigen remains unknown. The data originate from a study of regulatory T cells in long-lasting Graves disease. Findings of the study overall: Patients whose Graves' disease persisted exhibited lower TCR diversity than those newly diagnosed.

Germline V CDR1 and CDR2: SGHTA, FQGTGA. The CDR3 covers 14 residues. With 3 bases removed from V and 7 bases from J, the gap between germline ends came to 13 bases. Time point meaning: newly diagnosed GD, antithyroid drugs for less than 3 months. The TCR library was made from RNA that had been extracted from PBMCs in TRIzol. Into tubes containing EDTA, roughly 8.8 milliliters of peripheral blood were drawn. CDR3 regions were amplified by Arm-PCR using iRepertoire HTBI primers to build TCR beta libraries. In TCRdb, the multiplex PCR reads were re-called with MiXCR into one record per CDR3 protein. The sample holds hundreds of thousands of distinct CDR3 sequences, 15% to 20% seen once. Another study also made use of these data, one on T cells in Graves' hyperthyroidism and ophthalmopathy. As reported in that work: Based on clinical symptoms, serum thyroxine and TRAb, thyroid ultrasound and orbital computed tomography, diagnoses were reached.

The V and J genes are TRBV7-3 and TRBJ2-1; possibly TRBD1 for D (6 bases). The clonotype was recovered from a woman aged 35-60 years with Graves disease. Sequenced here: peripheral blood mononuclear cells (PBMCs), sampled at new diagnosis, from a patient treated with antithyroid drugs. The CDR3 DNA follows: TGTGCCAGCAGCTTCAGGGGTCAGGCTAATGAGCAGTTCTTC. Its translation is CASSFRGQANEQFF. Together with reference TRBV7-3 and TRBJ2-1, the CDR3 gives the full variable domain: GAGVSQTPSNKVTEKGKYVELRCDPISGHTALYWYRQSLGQGPEFLIYFQGTGAADDSGLPNDRFFAVRPEGSVSTLKIQRTERGDSAVYLCASSFRGQANEQFFGPGTRLTVL.